A selection of T cell receptor beta chains follows, all from one sample in a study of shared T cell receptors in the human thymus. TCRdb's table, derived via immunoSEQ multiplex PCR, lists solely in-frame clones and lacks some. The sample carries around 730,000 clones, 80% to 90% recorded once. The sample also formed part of further work on human thymus T cells.

The sequenced material came from thymocytes. These receptor sequences come from a girl in the first two years of life with a congenital heart defect. Both conserved end residues are part of each CDR3. Each record gives: J gene, clone size, CDR3 length, V gene, D gene, CDR3 DNA, CDR3 protein. The D gene is left open where the match is weak. For some rows the clone size is stated as once, few or many, or as a class when expanded; others skip it.

TRBJ2-3	.	15	TRBV6-6	TRBD1	TGTGCCAGCAGTCGACAGGGGCATAGCACAGATACGCAGTATTTT	CASSRQGHSTDTQYF
TRBJ2-2	.	16	TRBV4-1	.	TGCGCCAGCAGCCCTTTCTGGCCCCCGCACACCGGGGAGCTGTTTTTT	CASSPFWPPHTGELFF
TRBJ1-1	.	16	TRBV5-6	.	TGTGCCAGCAGCTCCCTCGCCTACAGGAGCGACACTGAAGCTTTCTTT	CASSSLAYRSDTEAFF
TRBJ2-1	.	12	TRBV6-1	.	TGTGCCAGCAGTGGCAACTCCAATGAGCAGTTCTTC	CASSGNSNEQFF
TRBJ2-2	.	15	TRBV6-6	.	TGTGCCAGCAGTGTCCGGGATCCCCCGGGCGGGGAGCTGTTTTTT	CASSVRDPPGGELFF
TRBJ1-1	.	10	TRBV27	.	TGTGCCAGCAGTTTATTCGGACAGACCTTT	CASSLFGQTF
TRBJ2-7	.	13	TRBV21-1	.	TGTGCCAGCATTTCTGACAGGGGCTACGAGCAGTACTTC	CASISDRGYEQYF
TRBJ2-1	.	15	TRBV12-5	TRBD1	TGTGCTAGTGGCTATGACAGGGGAGCGTACAATGAGCAGTTCTTC	CASGYDRGAYNEQFF
TRBJ2-2	.	14	TRBV11-2	TRBD1	TGTGCCAGCAGTGGGGACAGGGGGCCCGGGGAGCTGTTTTTT	CASSGDRGPGELFF
TRBJ2-3	.	12	TRBV5-5	.	TGTGCCAGCAGCTCCGGGTCCGAGACGCAGTATTTT	CASSSGSETQYF
TRBJ1-2	once	14	TRBV2	TRBD1	TGTGCCAGCAGTGAGGACAGGGCAGACTATGGCTACACCTTC	CASSEDRADYGYTF
TRBJ1-2	.	14	TRBV28	.	TGTGCCAGCAGTTTATTCCTCCCCCAGTATGGCTACACCTTC	CASSLFLPQYGYTF
TRBJ1-2	.	16	TRBV7-6	TRBD1	TGTGCCAGCAGCTTAGCAGAGGCAGGGGGTAACTATGGCTACACCTTC	CASSLAEAGGNYGYTF
TRBJ2-5	.	14	TRBV4-1	TRBD2	TGCGCCAGCAGTCGGGACTATAATGAGGAGACCCAGTACTTC	CASSRDYNEETQYF
TRBJ1-2	.	17	TRBV5-1	.	TGCGCCAGCAGCTCCTATTACTCTGACAGGTTGAACTATGGCTACACCTTC	CASSSYYSDRLNYGYTF
TRBJ2-7	.	14	TRBV7-9	TRBD1	TGTGCCAGCAGCCCCCGGGACAGAGTCCACGAGCAGTACTTC	CASSPRDRVHEQYF
TRBJ1-5	.	16	TRBV11-2	TRBD1	TGTGCCAGCAGCTTAGGCCCAGGGGGGAACAATCAGCCCCAGCATTTT	CASSLGPGGNNQPQHF
TRBJ1-1	.	15	TRBV4-1	.	TGCGCCAGCAGCCAAGTAGGGGAGGGGGGCACTGAAGCTTTCTTT	CASSQVGEGGTEAFF
TRBJ1-2	few	14	TRBV9	.	TGTGCCAGCAGCCCGCGGAGGGGCGGCTATGGCTACACCTTC	CASSPRRGGYGYTF
TRBJ1-5	.	17	TRBV15	TRBD1	TGTGCCACCAGCTGTACATCCGGGACAGGGGGCGGTCAGCCCCAGCATTTT	CATSCTSGTGGGQPQHF
TRBJ1-2	.	16	TRBV2	TRBD1	TGTGCCAGCAGTGAAGCGGGGACAGGTCGGGACTATGGCTACACCTTC	CASSEAGTGRDYGYTF
TRBJ2-7	.	15	TRBV6-1	.	TGTGCCAGCAGTGAAGGACAGAACGGAGCCTACGAGCAGTACTTC	CASSEGQNGAYEQYF
TRBJ1-1	.	18	TRBV7-2	.	TGTGCCAGCAGCTTAGTTCCGAGGGATCCCAAAAGGAGCACTGAAGCTTTCTTT	CASSLVPRDPKRSTEAFF
TRBJ1-1	.	19	TRBV7-9	TRBD1	TGTGCCAGCAGCTACGACCGGGACAGGGGCTATAAAGGGGACACTGAAGCTTTCTTT	CASSYDRDRGYKGDTEAFF
TRBJ2-7	.	14	TRBV6-1	TRBD1	TGTGCCAGCAAGGGGACAGGGGGCTTATACGAGCAGTACTTC	CASKGTGGLYEQYF
TRBJ1-6	.	16	TRBV11-2	TRBD1	TGTGCCAGCAGCTTAGATAAGGGACAGGGCAGTTCACCCCTCCACTTT	CASSLDKGQGSSPLHF
TRBJ2-3	.	17	TRBV7-6	TRBD2	TGTGCCAGCAGCTTAGGTACTAGCGGGGGGGCTACCGATACGCAGTATTTT	CASSLGTSGGATDTQYF
TRBJ1-2	.	13	TRBV19	TRBD1	TGTGCCAGTAGTATTGGACAGGGTGTTCGCTACACCTTC	CASSIGQGVRYTF
TRBJ1-1	.	16	TRBV27	TRBD1	TGTGCCAGCAGTGAGCCGGGACAGGGCTTGAACACTGAAGCTTTCTTT	CASSEPGQGLNTEAFF
TRBJ2-1	.	15	TRBV4-1	TRBD2	TGCGCCAGCAGCCAAGGACTAGCGGGGGGAAATGAGCAGTTCTTC	CASSQGLAGGNEQFF
TRBJ2-7	.	16	TRBV28	TRBD1	TGTGCCAGCAGTCCGCCCAGAGGGACAGGGTCCAACGAGCAGTACTTC	CASSPPRGTGSNEQYF
TRBJ1-5	.	13	TRBV19	TRBD1	TGTGCCAGTACAGGGGGTACAAATCAGCCCCAGCATTTT	CASTGGTNQPQHF
TRBJ1-1	.	16	TRBV7-9	TRBD1	TGTGCCAGCAGCTTAGAGGAGGGGGCGCCGAACACTGAAGCTTTCTTT	CASSLEEGAPNTEAFF
TRBJ1-2	.	13	TRBV5-1	.	TGCGCCAGCAGCTGGGGGAGCGGGTATGGCTACACCTTC	CASSWGSGYGYTF
TRBJ1-2	.	14	TRBV7-9	.	TGTGCCAGCGCGAAGGAGGAGGGGAACTATGGCTACACCTTC	CASAKEEGNYGYTF
TRBJ1-2	.	14	TRBV6-1	.	TGTGCCAGCACGGCTGATGGTAGCCTCTATGGCTACACCTTC	CASTADGSLYGYTF
TRBJ1-6	.	14	TRBV7-9	TRBD1	TGTGCCAGCAGCGCTGGGACAGATAATTCACCCCTCCACTTT	CASSAGTDNSPLHF
TRBJ1-2	.	13	TRBV18	.	TGTGCCAGCGGGTACGACGGCGGCGGGGGCTACACCTTC	CASGYDGGGGYTF
TRBJ1-2	.	12	TRBV6-5	.	TGTGCCAGCAGTTCCGGAGGTTATGGCTACACCTTC	CASSSGGYGYTF